Shown below are 30 T cell receptor beta chains from a single sample sequenced in a study of blood T cell repertoires in COVID-19. Assay used: immunoSEQ multiplex PCR; TCRdb lists only in-frame clones, some missing. The repertoire holds about 350,000 clones, with roughly 90% as singletons. The sequenced sample consisted of peripheral blood. The receptors stem from a man aged 30-40 years with COVID-19, enrolled during active disease.

The V gene is TRBV7-8, the J gene TRBJ2-6; 11 bases line up with TRBD1. Germline V CDR1 and CDR2: SGHVS, FQNEAQ. The CDR3 is 18 residues long. V gave up 5 bases and J gave up 0 bases; unmatched junction bases: 6. This CDR3 is CASSSGTGGISGANVLTF. CDR3 DNA: TGTGCCAGCAGCAGCGGGACAGGGGGAATCTCTGGGGCCAACGTCCTGACTTTC.

The chain joins TRBV5-6 to TRBJ2-7; maybe TRBD2 (6 bases). The CDR3 is 14 amino acids. V lost 4 bases and J 3 bases, leaving 14 bases between the germline ends. The germline CDR1 and CDR2 sequences are SGHDT and YYEEEE. The CDR3 protein is CASSPGGIYYEQYF. The DNA for the CDR3 is TGTGCCAGCAGCCCCGGAGGGATTTACTACGAGCAGTACTTC. Based on the CDR3 plus reference TRBV5-6 and TRBJ2-7, the full variable domain is DAGVTQSPTHLIKTRGQQVTLRCSPKSGHDTVSWYQQALGQGPQFIFQYYEEEERQRGNFPDRFSGHQFPNYSSELNVNALLLGDSALYLCASSPGGIYYEQYFGPGTRLTVT.

The rearrangement uses TRBV7-6 and TRBJ2-3; possible D gene TRBD1, 5 bases. Trimming left V 5 bases short and J 3 bases short, with 18 bases between. Germline CDR1 SGHVS, CDR2 FNYEAQ. This CDR3 has 16 residues. The CDR3 spells CASSHIKGQGTDTQYF. For the CDR3, the DNA is TGTGCCAGCAGCCACATAAAGGGTCAGGGAACAGATACGCAGTATTTT.

The V call is TRBV19, the J call TRBJ2-5; TRBD1 aligns across 8 bases. The CDR3 is 14 residues long. V was clipped by 3 bases and J by 4 bases; unmatched bases: 4. Germline CDR1 and CDR2: LNHDA and SQIVND (reference sequence). CDR3 sequence (DNA): TGTGCCAGTAGTATCCAGGGGGCGGGAGAGACCCAGTACTTC. This encodes CASSIQGAGETQYF.

The chain links TRBV5-1 to TRBJ2-3; TRBD2 might be the D (5 bases). V was pared by 0 bases and J by 0 bases, with 11 bases between. Germline CDR1 SGHRS, CDR2 YFSETQ. This CDR3 region has 16 residues. The CDR3 sequence is CASSLGGSTSTDTQYF. CDR3 DNA: TGCGCCAGCAGCTTGGGAGGGAGCACTAGCACAGATACGCAGTATTTT.

The chain recombines TRBV6-2 or TRBV6-3 with TRBJ2-3, with 13 bases that match TRBD2. CDR1 and CDR2 (germline): MNHEY, SVGEGT. The CDR3 loop spans 19 amino acids. Trimming removed 0 bases from V and 2 bases from J; junction bases left unmatched: 8. The CDR3 DNA follows: TGTGCCAGCAGTTACTCGCTTCGACTAGCGGGAGGCATCACAGATACGCAGTATTTT. Translating gives CASSYSLRLAGGITDTQYF.

This chain links TRBV15 with TRBJ1-2, with 10 bases fitting TRBD1. Trimming removed 7 bases from V and 6 bases from J; junction bases left unmatched: 5. CDR1 and CDR2 (germline): LNHNV, YYDKDF (reference sequence). The CDR3 is 13 residues long. This CDR3 is CATTTGGWDGYTF. The CDR3 nucleotides are TGTGCCACCACGACAGGGGGCTGGGATGGCTACACCTTC. Combining the CDR3 with reference TRBV15 and TRBJ1-2 gives the whole variable domain DAMVIQNPRYQVTQFGKPVTLSCSQTLNHNVMYWYQQKSSQAPKLLFHYYDKDFNNEADTPDNFQSRRPNTSFCFLDIRSPGLGDTAMYLCATTTGGWDGYTFGSGTRLTVV.

The chain combines TRBV27 with TRBJ2-7; 12 positions match TRBD2. The V segment lost 8 bases and the J segment 0 bases; nucleotides outside the gene matches: 8. In germline, CDR1 is MNHEY, CDR2 SMNVEV (reference sequence). The CDR3 sequence is 16 residues long. For the CDR3, the DNA is TGTGCCAGCGGACCTACTAGCGGGGGGCACTCCTACGAGCAGTACTTC. Its translation: CASGPTSGGHSYEQYF.

The gene calls are TRBV7-3 and TRBJ2-7; TRBD1 matches 8 bases. V shed 4 bases, J shed 3 bases, and the junction held 5 bases outside the gene matches. The CDR3 length is 14 residues. Looked up from germline, CDR1 is SGHTA and CDR2 is FQGTGA. The CDR3 loop reads CASSSPGTGYEQYF. CDR3 DNA sequence: TGTGCCAGCAGCTCGCCTGGGACAGGCTACGAGCAGTACTTC.

Worth noting for this clone: Other DNA sequences in this sample translate to the same CDR3. The chain combines TRBV7-2 with TRBJ1-5, with D possibly being TRBD1 (5 bases). This CDR3 is 15 amino acids long. Trimming left V 1 base short and J 7 bases short, with 14 bases between. The germline gives CDR1 SGHTA, CDR2 FQGNSA. In nucleotides, the CDR3 is TGTGCCAGCAGCTTAGATCGGGGGTCTGGACAGCCCCAGCATTTT. Residues: CASSLDRGSGQPQHF. Together with reference TRBV7-2 and TRBJ1-5, the CDR3 gives the full variable domain: GAGVSQSPSNKVTEKGKDVELRCDPISGHTALYWYRQSLGQGLEFLIYFQGNSAPDKSGLPSDRFSAERTGGSVSTLTIQRTQQEDSAVYLCASSLDRGSGQPQHFGDGTRLSIL.

V gene TRBV19 combines with J gene TRBJ2-1; the D is unclear. The V and J ends lost 5 bases and 8 bases respectively, with 16 bases between them. Germline assignment: CDR1 LNHDA and CDR2 SQIVND (reference sequence). The CDR3 contains 14 residues. CDR3 amino acids: CASSLTTSSDEQFF. CDR3 coding DNA: TGTGCCAGTAGTCTTACCACGTCATCGGATGAGCAGTTCTTC.

The V and J genes are TRBV9 and TRBJ2-1, with 9 bases lining up with TRBD2. Unmatched junction bases numbered 10, after V lost 1 base and J lost 5 bases. The CDR3 has 17 amino acids. The germline CDR1 and CDR2 sequences are SGDLS and YYNGEE. The CDR3 DNA reads TGTGCCAGCAGCGTAAGGACTAGCGCCATCCAAAACAATGAGCAGTTCTTC. It encodes CASSVRTSAIQNNEQFF.

There are a few counts of this clone. The gene calls are TRBV5-4 and TRBJ2-7; D may be TRBD2 (5 bases). This CDR3 region has 13 residues. Germline CDR1 reads SGHNT; CDR2 reads YYREEE (reference sequence). V was cut by 1 base and J by 6 bases, with 11 bases left in between. The CDR3: CASSLLGSVEQYF. The DNA for the CDR3 is TGTGCCAGCAGCTTGCTTGGTAGCGTCGAGCAGTACTTC. The variable domain in full, with the rest retrieved from reference TRBV5-4 and TRBJ2-7, is ETGVTQSPTHLIKTRGQQVTLRCSSQSGHNTVSWYQQALGQGPQFIFQYYREEENGRGNFPPRFSGLQFPNYSSELNVNALELDDSALYLCASSLLGSVEQYFGPGTRLTVT.

The chain links TRBV6-5 to TRBJ2-3; 7 bases align to TRBD2. V lost 7 bases and J lost 2; bases outside the gene matches: 3. The germline gives CDR1 MNHEY, CDR2 SVGAGI. The CDR3 sequence is 13 residues long. The CDR3, as DNA: TGTGCCAGCAAGCGGGGCTACACAGATACGCAGTATTTT. Translating it yields CASKRGYTDTQYF.

This clone appeared a single time. The chain's CDR3 is CASSVGTGGGPEAFF. The CDR3 nucleotides are TGTGCCAGCAGCGTAGGGACAGGGGGGGGACCTGAAGCTTTCTTT. V gene TRBV9 combines with J gene TRBJ1-1; 10 bases are a match to TRBD1. The CDR3 has 15 residues. V lost 0 bases to trimming and J lost 6 bases; unmatched junction nucleotides: 5. The germline CDR1 and CDR2 sequences are SGDLS and YYNGEE. The full variable domain, completed using reference TRBV9 and TRBJ1-1, is DSGVTQTPKHLITATGQRVTLRCSPRSGDLSVYWYQQSLDQGLQFLIQYYNGEERAKGNILERFSAQQFPDLHSELNLSSLELGDSALYFCASSVGTGGGPEAFFGQGTRLTVV.

The J gene is TRBJ2-3, the V gene TRBV27, with D possibly TRBD2 on 6 matching bases. Per germline, CDR1 MNHEY and CDR2 SMNVEV (reference sequence). The V end was cut by 5 bases, the J end by 4 bases, with 19 bases between. The CDR3 extends over 16 amino acids. Written as DNA, the CDR3 is TGTGCCAGCAGTCCCTGGACTGGGGAGGTTCCAGATACGCAGTATTTT. Translating gives CASSPWTGEVPDTQYF.

The chain joins TRBV7-3 to TRBJ2-3, with D possibly TRBD2 on 6 matching bases. This CDR3 contains 15 residues. The germline V gene has CDR1 SGHTA and CDR2 FQGTGA. Trimming left V 3 bases short and J 0 bases short, with 10 bases between. Written as DNA, the CDR3 is TGTGCCAGCAGCTTGCTAGCGAGTAGCACAGATACGCAGTATTTT. As protein: CASSLLASSTDTQYF.

The chain couples TRBV10-1 to TRBJ1-3, with TRBD1 matching over 7 bases. The CDR3 has 16 amino acids. Germline-derived CDR1 and CDR2 are WNHNN and SYGVQD (reference sequence). V lost 9 bases to trimming and J lost 0 bases; unmatched junction nucleotides: 11. The CDR3 DNA sequence: TGCGCCAGTGCAACCACGGGACAGAACTCTGGAAACACCATATATTTT. It translates to CASATTGQNSGNTIYF.

V gene TRBV4-3 combines with J gene TRBJ2-7; D gene uncertain. Germline CDR1 and CDR2: LGHNA and YSLEER. The V and J ends lost 4 bases and 4 bases respectively, with 20 bases between them. The CDR3 extends over 16 amino acids. The DNA for the CDR3 is TGCGCCAGCAGCCGCGTGGTGTCACCAGGAAATTACGAGCAGTACTTC. Translated, it gives CASSRVVSPGNYEQYF.

The rearrangement uses TRBV5-1 and TRBJ2-7, with 7 bases lining up with TRBD2. V lost 4 bases and J lost 7; bases outside the gene matches: 14. Germline CDR1 reads SGHRS; CDR2 reads YFSETQ. This CDR3 is built from 15 residues. The CDR3 loop reads CASSTSTSSFQEQYF. CDR3 coding DNA: TGCGCCAGCAGCACCTCGACTAGCTCTTTTCAAGAGCAGTACTTC.

The V and J genes are TRBV6-5 and TRBJ2-5; 7 bases match TRBD1. Per germline, CDR1 MNHEY and CDR2 SVGAGI. The CDR3 consists of 15 residues. After removal of 2 bases from V and 1 base from J, the junction contained 4 bases not matched to a gene. The CDR3 protein is CASSYNAGGQETQYF. The CDR3 DNA is TGTGCCAGCAGTTACAACGCAGGGGGCCAAGAGACCCAGTACTTC.

V and J are TRBV19 and TRBJ1-5, with no clear D. The CDR3 is made up of 13 amino acids. CDR1 and CDR2 from the germline V gene are LNHDA and SQIVND (reference sequence). V lost 4 bases, J lost 4 bases, and 8 bases lay in between. CDR3 in DNA: TGTGCCAGTAGTAAGGCGGGGAATCAGCCCCAGCATTTT. It translates to CASSKAGNQPQHF.

The chain joins TRBV6-5 to TRBJ1-1; 9 nucleotides line up with TRBD1. The CDR3 loop spans 15 amino acids. Germline trimming cut 0 bases from V and 7 bases from J; bases unmatched to any gene: 6. Looked up from germline, CDR1 is MNHEY and CDR2 is SVGAGI. The CDR3 nucleotides read TGTGCCAGCAGTTACTCTCCGGGACAGGGAGTTGAAGCTTTCTTT. Translated, it gives CASSYSPGQGVEAFF.

On this clone: The identical CDR3 is also encoded by other nucleotide sequences in the sample. The CDR3 nucleotides are TGTGCCAGTAGTCGGACAGGCCTCAATCAGCCCCAGCATTTT. Translated: CASSRTGLNQPQHF. The genes are TRBV19 and TRBJ1-5; 7 nucleotides agree with TRBD1. Germline V gene sequence: CDR1 LNHDA, CDR2 SQIVND (reference sequence). The CDR3 loop spans 14 amino acids. V was pared by 5 bases and J by 3 bases, with 4 bases of the junction left unmatched.

The chain is built from TRBV10-3 and TRBJ2-3; 14 positions agree with TRBD2. The ends lost 10 bases at V and 1 base at J; junction bases unmatched: 10. The CDR3 is made up of 17 amino acids. Germline CDR1 and CDR2: ENHRY and SYGVKD. DNA of the CDR3: TGTGCCAGCTCCGGGACTAGCGGGAGAGGCGGCACAGATACGCAGTATTTT. It translates to CASSGTSGRGGTDTQYF.

The chain employs TRBV5-5 and TRBJ2-7; maybe TRBD1 (6 bases). Between the trimmed V and J ends, which lost 2 bases and 4 bases, there was a span of 7 bases. The CDR3 extends over 12 amino acids. Germline values: CDR1 SGHKS, CDR2 YYEKEE (reference sequence). CDR3 DNA sequence: TGTGCCAGCAGCTTACAGGGTTACGAGCAGTACTTC. Protein sequence: CASSLQGYEQYF.

The chain combines TRBV9 with TRBJ1-1; 9 bases fit TRBD1. The CDR3 extends over 16 amino acids. Unmatched junction bases numbered 10, after V lost 4 bases and J lost 3 bases. Germline assignment: CDR1 SGDLS and CDR2 YYNGEE. The CDR3 region has the DNA TGTGCCAGCAGCTTCGGGACAGGGCCGATAGACACTGAAGCTTTCTTT. It translates to CASSFGTGPIDTEAFF.

V gene TRBV7-2 combines with J gene TRBJ1-1; D is uncertain. From germline, CDR1 is SGHTA and CDR2 FQGNSA. CDR3 length: 14 amino acids. Trimming took 3 bases from V and 5 from J, leaving 13 bases between them. CDR3 residues: CASSFHNGLTEAFF. The CDR3 region has the DNA TGTGCCAGCAGCTTTCATAACGGTCTAACTGAAGCTTTCTTT.

This rearrangement joins TRBV18 to TRBJ1-5; 9 bases map to TRBD1. Per germline, CDR1 KGHSH and CDR2 LQKENI. This CDR3 has 15 amino acids. The J segment lost 5 bases and the V segment lost 4 bases, leaving 6 bases of the junction unmatched. CDR3 protein: CASSRGTGFYQPQHF. Here the CDR3 DNA reads TGTGCCAGCTCACGAGGGACAGGGTTTTATCAGCCCCAGCATTTT.

This clone showed up just a few times. The V and J genes are TRBV15 and TRBJ1-4; possibly TRBD1 for D (6 bases). CDR1 is LNHNV and CDR2 is YYDKDF in the germline V gene (reference sequence). V dropped 4 bases and J dropped 2 bases, with 8 bases sitting between them. The CDR3 totals 14 residues. This CDR3 reads CATSKTGTNEKLFF. The CDR3 nucleotides read TGTGCCACCAGCAAGACAGGCACTAATGAAAAACTGTTTTTT.